One sample yielded the 27 T cell receptor beta chains listed below, sequenced in a study of T cells in Graves' hyperthyroidism and ophthalmopathy. RNA transcripts were the template for amplifying TCR beta CDR3 regions. The HTBI primer set served for first-round RT-PCR of the TCR CDR3. TCRdb independently ran MiXCR on the multiplex PCR reads; one entry per CDR3 protein. The sample yields a few hundred thousand distinct CDR3 sequences, roughly 15% seen once. Material: blood. The receptors were gathered from a woman under 40 with Graves' ophthalmopathy.

This clonotype has just a few counts. V usage is TRBV11-2 and J usage is TRBJ1-2, with D possibly TRBD1 on 5 matching bases. The CDR3 consists of 15 residues. Germline-derived CDR1 and CDR2 are SGHAT and FQNNGV. V dropped 3 bases and J dropped 8 bases, with 19 bases sitting between them. The CDR3 nucleotides read TGTGCCAGCAGCTTGCATTTAGTAGGGGTTGTCGGCTACACCTTC. Protein: CASSLHLVGVVGYTF.

This clonotype was counted ten times or more. The rearrangement joins TRBV4-1 to TRBJ2-3; 8 positions agree with TRBD2. Germline V gene data show CDR1 as MGHRA and CDR2 as YSYEKL. The CDR3 runs to 17 residues. The trim removed 4 bases at V and 1 base at J, leaving 10 bases unmatched. The CDR3 sequence: CASSPRWGSGGTDTQYF. Here the CDR3 DNA reads TGCGCCAGCAGCCCAAGATGGGGTAGCGGGGGCACAGATACGCAGTATTTT.

This clonotype was recorded many times. This chain links TRBV7-9 with TRBJ2-5, with D unclear. Per the germline V gene, CDR1 is SEHNR and CDR2 is FQNEAQ (reference sequence). The CDR3 sequence is 15 residues long. Between the trimmed V and J ends, which lost 3 bases and 2 bases, there was a span of 13 bases. CDR3 bases: TGTGCCAGCAGCTTGTTTATAGGGTTACAAGAGACCCAGTACTTC. Its translation is CASSLFIGLQETQYF.

The rearrangement links TRBV6-1 to TRBJ2-1; D is unclear. In germline, CDR1 is MNHNS, CDR2 SASEGT. The length of the CDR3 is 13 residues. The V and J ends lost 6 bases and 3 bases respectively, with 9 bases between them. The CDR3 protein is CASSLQYYNEQFF. The CDR3, as DNA: TGTGCCAGCAGCCTCCAGTACTACAATGAGCAGTTCTTC.

This chain joins TRBV20-1 and TRBJ2-7; D possibly corresponds to TRBD1 (5 bases). Germline V lookup: CDR1 DFQATT, CDR2 SNEGSKA (reference sequence). Trimming left V 2 bases short and J 1 base short, with 18 bases between. The CDR3 extends over 16 amino acids. CDR3 protein: CSARPRTGILSYEQYF. In DNA form, the CDR3 reads TGCAGTGCTAGACCCCGCACAGGCATTCTTTCCTACGAGCAGTACTTC.

This clonotype was found many times. The rearrangement links TRBV18 to TRBJ1-1, with a weak D call TRBD1 (5 bases). The CDR3 is 15 amino acids. Germline V gives CDR1 KGHSH, CDR2 LQKENI. Trimming shortened V by 4 bases and J by 4 bases, and 16 bases separated the two germline ends. The CDR3 protein is CASSQTSQGFTEAFF. CDR3 bases: TGTGCCAGCTCACAAACTTCCCAGGGTTTCACTGAAGCTTTCTTT.

This clonotype appeared many times. The genes are TRBV30 and TRBJ2-3; no definite D call. CDR1 is GTSNPN and CDR2 is SVGIG in the germline V gene (reference sequence). V lost 0 bases and J lost 4, with 5 bases in between. The CDR3 is made up of 12 amino acids. CDR3 coding DNA: TGTGCCTGGAGTGTCGGGTCAGATACGCAGTATTTT. Its protein is CAWSVGSDTQYF.

Ten or more counts support this clonotype. The V and J genes are TRBV18 and TRBJ1-1; D not resolved. The CDR3 is made up of 17 amino acids. CDR1 is KGHSH, CDR2 LQKENI, per germline. Trimming removed 5 bases at V and 1 base at J, with 20 bases between. This CDR3 reads CASSATYSHSRNTEAFF. The CDR3, as DNA: TGTGCCAGCTCAGCCACATACAGCCACAGCCGGAACACTGAAGCTTTCTTT.

This sequence joins TRBV7-2 and TRBJ1-6; D gene unclear. Trimming left V 6 bases short and J 0 bases short, with 9 bases between. The length of the CDR3 is 15 residues. The germline V gene encodes CDR1 SGHTA and CDR2 FQGNSA. The CDR3 loop reads CASRTRSSYNSPLHF. The CDR3 bases are TGTGCCAGCAGGACCCGGAGCTCCTATAATTCACCCCTCCACTTT.

This clonotype was seen ten or more times. The chain carries TRBV28 and TRBJ2-3; 16 bases agree with TRBD2. V was pared by 6 bases and J by 2 bases, with 11 bases of the junction left unmatched. The length of the CDR3 is 19 residues. Per the germline V gene, CDR1 is MDHEN and CDR2 is SYDVKM. The CDR3, as DNA: TGTGCCAGCAGGAACTCGGGACTAGCGGGGGGGCCAGTCACAGATACGCAGTATTTT. It yields the protein CASRNSGLAGGPVTDTQYF.

CDR3 amino acids: CSPWSDEQFF. CDR3 coding DNA: TGCAGTCCGTGGTCGGATGAGCAGTTCTTC. V usage is TRBV20-1 and J usage is TRBJ2-1; D unresolved. Per the germline V gene, CDR1 is DFQATT and CDR2 is SNEGSKA (reference sequence). The CDR3 sequence is 10 residues long. Trimming took 8 bases from V and 8 from J, leaving 10 bases between them.

CDR3 DNA sequence: TGTGCCAGCAGTGAAGAAGGGTGGGCAGGGGAAAAACTGTTTTTT. Its protein is CASSEEGWAGEKLFF. V usage is TRBV6-1 and J usage is TRBJ1-4; TRBD1 might be the D (5 bases). Trimming took 1 base from V and 8 from J, leaving 14 bases between them. The CDR3 extends over 15 amino acids. CDR1 and CDR2 from the germline V gene are MNHNS and SASEGT.

Notes on this clonotype: This may arise from a read error, as a much more abundant clone is one base away. The chain has TRBV12-3 or TRBV12-4 and TRBJ1-4; D is perhaps TRBD1 (5 bases). The CDR3 is 15 residues long. The V gene lost 5 bases and the J gene lost 3 bases, with 13 bases spanning the gap. For the CDR3, the DNA is TGTGCCAGCAGTCCTCGTGGACACCCTAATGAAAAACTGTTTTTT. Its protein is CASSPRGHPNEKLFF.

The gene calls are TRBV10-3 and TRBJ1-2; maybe TRBD1 (5 bases). With 3 bases removed from V and 3 bases from J, the gap between germline ends came to 23 bases. The CDR3 is 18 residues long. Germline CDR1 and CDR2: ENHRY and SYGVKD. Written as DNA, the CDR3 is TGTGCCATCAGTGATGGGGAGTGGGGCAGGGAGGTTTACTATGGCTACACCTTC. This gives the protein CAISDGEWGREVYYGYTF.

This clonotype showed up just once. The chain employs TRBV28 and TRBJ2-7; 9 bases line up with TRBD2. V shed 0 bases, J shed 1 base, and the junction held 4 bases outside the gene matches. Germline-derived CDR1 and CDR2 are MDHEN and SYDVKM. CDR3 length: 16 amino acids. CDR3 DNA sequence: TGTGCCAGCAGTTTATGGGTAGCGGGGGCATCCTACGAGCAGTACTTC. It translates to CASSLWVAGASYEQYF.

This clonotype was seen ten or more times. The chain joins TRBV4-1 to TRBJ2-1; possible D gene TRBD2, 6 bases. V was shortened by 2 bases and J by 7 bases, with 27 bases between the two germline ends. The germline V gene encodes CDR1 MGHRA and CDR2 YSYEKL. This CDR3 spans 19 amino acids. Written as DNA, the CDR3 is TGCGCCAGCAGCCAATTTCCCCAAGTAGGGCTAGCGTCTGTGAATGAGCAGTTCTTC. It translates to CASSQFPQVGLASVNEQFF.

This clonotype occurred many times. The chain couples TRBV5-1 to TRBJ1-1; D not certain. V gave up 1 base and J gave up 2 bases, with 9 bases separating them. There are 14 residues in the CDR3. Germline lookup yields CDR1 SGHRS and CDR2 YFSETQ. Here the CDR3 reads CASSLRAANTEAFF. The CDR3 bases are TGCGCCAGCAGCTTGAGGGCAGCCAACACTGAAGCTTTCTTT.

Many counts were recorded for this clonotype. The rearrangement joins TRBV7-9 to TRBJ1-4; unclear D gene. Germline-derived CDR1 and CDR2 are SEHNR and FQNEAQ (reference sequence). V was cut by 1 base and J by 5 bases, with 8 bases left in between. CDR3 size: 14 residues. CDR3 sequence: CASSLEAANEKLFF. The CDR3 coding sequence is TGTGCCAGCAGCTTAGAAGCAGCAAATGAAAAACTGTTTTTT.

The sample holds many counts of this clonotype. The chain couples TRBV4-1 to TRBJ2-5; D not certain. The CDR3 has 13 residues. Germline V gives CDR1 MGHRA, CDR2 YSYEKL. V dropped 0 bases and J dropped 4 bases, with 6 bases sitting between them. Here the CDR3 DNA reads TGCGCCAGCAGCCAAGAACAGCGAGAGACCCAGTACTTC. Amino acids: CASSQEQRETQYF.

The rearrangement uses TRBV29-1 and TRBJ2-7, with D possibly TRBD2 on 5 matching bases. Germline assignment: CDR1 SQVTM and CDR2 ANQGSEA. The CDR3 has 13 amino acids. V lost 0 bases and J 2 bases, leaving 8 bases between the germline ends. The CDR3 protein is CSVEEDSTYEQYF. The CDR3 DNA reads TGCAGCGTTGAAGAGGACTCAACCTACGAGCAGTACTTC.

This clonotype was seen ten or more times. The rearrangement links TRBV30 to TRBJ1-1; 7 bases fit TRBD1. V dropped 4 bases and J dropped 2; count of bases not matched to a gene: 10. CDR3 length: 15 amino acids. Germline loops: CDR1 GTSNPN, CDR2 SVGIG (reference sequence). The DNA of the CDR3 is TGTGCCTGGAAAACGGGACAGCTAAGTAACACTGAAGCTTTCTTT. Amino acid sequence: CAWKTGQLSNTEAFF.

This clonotype was seen many times. V usage is TRBV28 and J usage is TRBJ1-1; possibly TRBD1 for D (5 bases). Germline CDR1 MDHEN, CDR2 SYDVKM. The CDR3 has 15 amino acids. V lost 5 bases and J 11 bases, leaving 24 bases between the germline ends. As DNA, the CDR3 is TGTGCCAGCAGTGACGAACTACTACAAGGGGCACTTGCTTTCTTT. This codes for CASSDELLQGALAFF.

There are many counts of this clonotype. V gene TRBV7-2 combines with J gene TRBJ1-1; tentatively, D is TRBD1 (5 bases). Germline V gene data show CDR1 as SGHTA and CDR2 as FQGNSA. V was trimmed by 1 base and J by 5 bases, leaving 14 bases between them. The CDR3 sequence is 15 residues long. CDR3: CASSLGKGTGTEAFF. CDR3 coding DNA: TGTGCCAGCAGCTTAGGCAAGGGGACGGGGACTGAAGCTTTCTTT.

This clonotype has only a few counts. The CDR3 protein is CASSRTGVQPQHF. DNA of the CDR3: TGCGCCAGCAGCAGGACAGGGGTTCAGCCCCAGCATTTT. V usage is TRBV5-1 and J usage is TRBJ1-5; 9 bases fit TRBD1. CDR3 length equals 13 residues. The ends lost 4 bases at V and 6 bases at J; junction bases unmatched: 2. CDR1 SGHRS and CDR2 YFSETQ come from the germline V gene.

This clonotype was seen at least ten times. The rearrangement links TRBV3-1 to TRBJ2-1, with 7 bases lining up with TRBD1. Germline CDR1 reads LGHDT; CDR2 reads YNNKEL (reference sequence). The CDR3 is 15 amino acids. The V gene end was trimmed by 3 bases and the J gene end by 7 bases; junction bases not matched to a gene: 9. CDR3: CASSHRQGNANEQFF. CDR3 nucleotides: TGTGCCAGCAGCCACCGACAGGGAAACGCGAATGAGCAGTTCTTC.

This clonotype has a count of ten or more. The chain employs TRBV20-1 and TRBJ2-4; possibly TRBD2 for D (5 bases). Germline V gives CDR1 DFQATT, CDR2 SNEGSKA (reference sequence). Deletions cut 5 bases from V and 9 bases from J, with 11 bases between. This CDR3 comprises 11 residues. The CDR3 is CSAVSRGIQYF. As DNA, the CDR3 is TGCAGTGCTGTTAGCCGGGGCATTCAGTACTTC.

This clonotype has ten or more counts. J is TRBJ2-1 and V is TRBV2; the D gene is possibly TRBD1 (6 bases). CDR1 is SNHLY and CDR2 is FYNNEI in the germline V gene. V gave up 4 bases and J gave up 5 bases, with 15 bases separating them. This CDR3 is 15 amino acids long. The CDR3: CASSVARAGDNEQFF. The CDR3 region has the DNA TGTGCCAGCAGTGTGGCTAGGGCAGGGGACAATGAGCAGTTCTTC.